This T cell receptor (beta chain) was sequenced in a study of blood T cell repertoires in COVID-19. Whole-study context: Sample material is recorded as cDNA or gDNA derived from T cells, B-cell-depleted T cells, or PBMCs.

V was pared by 2 bases and J by 6 bases, with 9 bases between. Germline loops: CDR1 SGHAT, CDR2 FQNNGV. The CDR3 has 13 residues. In the authors' workflow: Estimated nucleated cell counts came from reference gene primer amplification. TCRdb's table, derived via immunoSEQ multiplex PCR, lists solely in-frame clones and lacks some. V, J and clone size are those of that table, while D and trimming were read from the DNA. There are 150,000 to 200,000 clones in the sample; 80% to 90% occur only once, and roughly 3.3% lies in the top ten. Sequencing used peripheral blood. This TCR was recovered from a man between 18 and 35 years old with active or convalescent COVID-19. The chain is built from TRBV11-2 and TRBJ2-3; D not certain. The CDR3 sequence: CASSLLALDTQYF. For the CDR3, the DNA is TGTGCCAGCAGCTTATTGGCCCTCGATACGCAGTATTTT.